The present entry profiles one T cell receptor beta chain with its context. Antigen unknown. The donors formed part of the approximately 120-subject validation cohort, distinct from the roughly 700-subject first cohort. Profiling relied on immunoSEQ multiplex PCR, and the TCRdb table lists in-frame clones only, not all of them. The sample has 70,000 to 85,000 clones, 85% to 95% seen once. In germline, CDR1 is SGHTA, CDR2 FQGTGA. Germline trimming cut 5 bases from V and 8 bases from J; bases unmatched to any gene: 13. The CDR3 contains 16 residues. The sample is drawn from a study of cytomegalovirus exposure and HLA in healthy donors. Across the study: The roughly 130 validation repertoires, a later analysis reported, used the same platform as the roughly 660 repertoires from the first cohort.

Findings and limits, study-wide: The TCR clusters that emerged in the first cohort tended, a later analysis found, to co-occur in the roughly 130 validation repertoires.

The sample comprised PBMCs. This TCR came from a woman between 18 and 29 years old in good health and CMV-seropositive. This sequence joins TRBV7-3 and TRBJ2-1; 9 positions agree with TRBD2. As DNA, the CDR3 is TGTGCCAGCAGCCCTGTCGTGGCTAGCGGGAAACATGAGCAGTTCTTC. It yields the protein CASSPVVASGKHEQFF.